A selection of T cell receptor beta chains follows, all from one sample in a study of T cell changes during pregnancy in multiple sclerosis. Some clones are missing from TCRdb's copy, which holds only in-frame ones; the method was immunoSEQ multiplex PCR. The data hold about 63,000 clones, with approximately 95% observed a single time. The material was CD8+ T cells from peripheral blood mononuclear cells, obtained in the second trimester of pregnancy. These receptors came from a female donor with multiple sclerosis, enrolled in a pregnancy study. The CDR3 runs from the conserved cysteine through the conserved F or W. A D gene is named only where the DNA matches it firmly. Clone sizes are given selectively: once, few, many, or a class where the clone is expanded.

>-|TRBD2|TRBJ2-1|TRBV19
TGTGCCAGTAGTATAGTGGCTAGCGGGACACTCTCCTACAATGAGCAGTTCTTC
CASSIVASGTLSYNEQFF
>-|-|TRBJ1-4|TRBV2
TGTGCCAGCACTCCCCGGGCAGGGGAGGGAGGGGAAAAACTGTTTTTT
CASTPRAGEGGEKLFF
>-|TRBD1|TRBJ2-7|TRBV5-1
TGCGCCAGCCAATTCCGCCGGGACAGGGGGCACGAGCAGTACTTC
CASQFRRDRGHEQYF
>-|-|TRBJ1-1|TRBV9
TGTGCCAGCAGCACGAGGGACACTGAAGCTTTCTTT
CASSTRDTEAFF
>-|-|TRBJ2-3|TRBV2
TGTGCCAGCAGTGTAACGTCGGGGACTAGCACAGATACGCAGTATTTT
CASSVTSGTSTDTQYF
>once|-|TRBJ1-1|TRBV13
TGTGCCAGCAGCACAGGCAGGGGAGGGACTGAAGCTTTCTTT
CASSTGRGGTEAFF
>-|TRBD1|TRBJ1-2|TRBV10-3
TGTGCCATCAGTGAGAGTGGACAGGGGGCATATGGCTACACCTTC
CAISESGQGAYGYTF
>-|-|TRBJ2-2|TRBV4-3
TGCGCCAGCAGCCAAGCCTCATGGGCGAACGGGGAGCTGTTTTTT
CASSQASWANGELFF
>-|TRBD2|TRBJ2-3|TRBV27
TGTGCCAGCAGTTTAATGCGGGGGGGGCAAGATACGCAGTATTTT
CASSLMRGGQDTQYF
>-|TRBD1|TRBJ2-7|TRBV27
TGTGCCAGCAGTTTCGTACAGGGGGTCGCCTACGAGCAGTACTTC
CASSFVQGVAYEQYF
>-|TRBD1|TRBJ2-3|TRBV6-4
TGTGCCAGCAGTGACTCGAGGACAGGCTCAGATACGCAGTATTTT
CASSDSRTGSDTQYF
>-|TRBD2|TRBJ2-7|TRBV18
TGTGCCAGCTCACCACCGATAGCGGGAGACCACTACGAGCAGTACTTC
CASSPPIAGDHYEQYF
>-|-|TRBJ2-7|TRBV7-6
TGTGCCAGCAGCGAACAGGGCTACGAGCAGTACTTC
CASSEQGYEQYF
>-|-|TRBJ2-3|TRBV15
TGTGCCACCAGCAAAAGAGGGGGAACCACAGATACGCAGTATTTT
CATSKRGGTTDTQYF
>-|TRBD1|TRBJ1-2|TRBV9
TGTGCCAGCAGCCCCGGGACAGGGGACGGTGACACCTTC
CASSPGTGDGDTF
>-|TRBD2|TRBJ2-7|TRBV2
TGTGCCAGCTGGCGGGCGGGAGGGAAGTTCTACGAGCAGTACTTC
CASWRAGGKFYEQYF
>-|TRBD1|TRBJ2-7|TRBV6-1
TGTGCCAGCAGTCCCCCGGGACAGTACTACGAGCAGTACTTC
CASSPPGQYYEQYF
>-|-|TRBJ1-1|TRBV7-9
TGTGCCAGCAGCCCTACAGGGATATATGAAGCTTTCTTT
CASSPTGIYEAFF
>-|TRBD1|TRBJ2-7|TRBV19
TGTGCCAGTAGGGAATTGGACAGGAGCTCCTACGAGCAGTACTTC
CASRELDRSSYEQYF
>-|TRBD2|TRBJ2-3|TRBV7-8
TGTGCCAGCAGCTGGCTAGCGGACACAGATACGCAGTATTTT
CASSWLADTDTQYF
>-|-|TRBJ2-7|TRBV10-3
TGTGCCATCAGTGAGTCGACGACGGGTGCCTACGAGCAGTACTTC
CAISESTTGAYEQYF
>-|-|TRBJ2-2|TRBV5-1
TGCGCCAGCAGCTCGTTTCGGTTGACCGGGGAGCTGTTTTTT
CASSSFRLTGELFF
>-|-|TRBJ1-1|TRBV28
TGTGCCAGCAGTCCCCGGGGGGGGGCACGCACTGAAGCTTTCTTT
CASSPRGGARTEAFF
>-|TRBD1|TRBJ2-7|TRBV19
TGTGCCGTTACCGGGACAGGGGGAATTTTAAGCTCCTACGAGCAGTACTTC
CAVTGTGGILSSYEQYF
>-|TRBD1|TRBJ2-1|TRBV25-1
TGTGCCAGCAGTGAATATTTAGGGGGCCTCAATGAGCAGTTCTTC
CASSEYLGGLNEQFF
>once|TRBD2|TRBJ2-1|TRBV19
TGTGCCAGTAGTATACTAGCGGGAGCCTCCTACAATGAGCAGTTCTTC
CASSILAGASYNEQFF
>-|-|TRBJ2-6|TRBV9
TGTGCCAGCAGCGTAGATATTACCAACGTCCTGACTTTC
CASSVDITNVLTF
>once|TRBD1|TRBJ2-7|TRBV5-1
TGCGCCAGCAGCACCGGGACAGGTTGGTACGAGCAGTACTTC
CASSTGTGWYEQYF
>-|TRBD1|TRBJ2-7|TRBV6-1
TGTGCCAGCAGTGATGCCCCGGACAGGGGCCTCACAGGGAGATACGAGCAGTACTTC
CASSDAPDRGLTGRYEQYF
>-|TRBD1|TRBJ2-5|TRBV7-3
TGTGCCAGCAGCTCGACAGGGGGCCAAGAGACCCAGTACTTC
CASSSTGGQETQYF
>-|-|TRBJ1-2|TRBV30
TGTGCCCTGGAGATGCGGGGGGCTGGCTACACCTTC
CALEMRGAGYTF
>-|TRBD1|TRBJ2-7|TRBV30
TGTGCCTGGCAGGGACAGGGGGGCTCCTACGAGCAGTACTTC
CAWQGQGGSYEQYF
>-|-|TRBJ2-1|TRBV27
TGTGCCAGCAGTTCGTCCCCGACAGGCAACACGGGCAATGAGCAGTTCTTC
CASSSSPTGNTGNEQFF
>-|TRBD2|TRBJ2-1|TRBV19
TGTGCCAGTAGTAAGTCTAGCGGACAATACAATGAGCAGTTCTTC
CASSKSSGQYNEQFF
>-|-|TRBJ2-2|TRBV11-3
TGTGCCAGCAGCTTAGTGGATAGTGGAGTCACCGGGGAGCTGTTTTTT
CASSLVDSGVTGELFF
>-|-|TRBJ1-1|TRBV27
TGTGCCAGCAGTTTGGTAGTGAACACTGAAGCTTTCTTT
CASSLVVNTEAFF
>-|TRBD2|TRBJ2-1|TRBV7-6
TGTGCCAGCGGCGTCATAGCGGGAGGGCATGAGCAGTTCTTC
CASGVIAGGHEQFF
>-|-|TRBJ1-1|TRBV7-8
TGTGCCAGCAGCTTAGAATCCGCAGGGATGAACACTGAAGCTTTCTTT
CASSLESAGMNTEAFF
>-|TRBD1|TRBJ2-1|TRBV5-5
TGTGCCAGCACCAGGACAGGCTACAATGAGCAGTTCTTC
CASTRTGYNEQFF
>-|TRBD2|TRBJ2-1|TRBV18
TGTGCCAGCTCACCTCGCCTTAGCGGGAGTGGGTACAATGAGCAGTTCTTC
CASSPRLSGSGYNEQFF
>-|-|TRBJ2-3|TRBV18
TGTGCCAGCTCACCGGATGGCAGACAGATTCTTAGCACAGATACGCAGTATTTT
CASSPDGRQILSTDTQYF
>-|-|TRBJ1-2|TRBV5-1
TGCGCCAGCATCGTCATCGGGGGTGGGTCTGGCTACACCTTC
CASIVIGGGSGYTF
>-|-|TRBJ2-7|TRBV7-6
TGTGCCAGCAGCCCAATTGCAGGGGAGCAGTACTTC
CASSPIAGEQYF